This passage covers 2 T cell receptor beta chains from one sample sequenced in a study of T cell responses to AZD1222 COVID-19 vaccine. TCRdb's table, derived via immunoSEQ multiplex PCR, lists solely in-frame clones and lacks some. Altogether under 200,000 clones are present, 85% to 90% being singletons, with the ten largest covering about 24%. This sample comprised peripheral blood, obtained 28 days after the second AZD1222 dose. The receptors stem from an adult who received the AZD1222 COVID-19 vaccine.

This clone was detected once. The genes are TRBV28 and TRBJ1-2, with 7 bases aligning to TRBD1. There are 15 residues in the CDR3. Trimming removed 6 bases from V and 4 bases from J; junction bases left unmatched: 11. The germline V gene encodes CDR1 MDHEN and CDR2 SYDVKM. This CDR3 reads CASRTLRGRSYGYTF. The CDR3 DNA is TGTGCCAGCAGGACTCTCAGGGGGAGGAGCTATGGCTACACCTTC.

This rearrangement joins TRBV3-1 (or the pseudogene TRBV3-2) to TRBJ2-3; 12 bases align to TRBD2. The CDR3 is 16 amino acids. J gave up 3 bases and V 6 bases, and 7 bases lay outside the gene matches. CDR1 LGHDT and CDR2 YNNKEL come from the germline V gene (reference sequence). This chain's CDR3 is CASRPTSGSPTDTQYF. The CDR3 bases are TGTGCCAGCAGACCGACTAGCGGGAGTCCAACAGATACGCAGTATTTT.